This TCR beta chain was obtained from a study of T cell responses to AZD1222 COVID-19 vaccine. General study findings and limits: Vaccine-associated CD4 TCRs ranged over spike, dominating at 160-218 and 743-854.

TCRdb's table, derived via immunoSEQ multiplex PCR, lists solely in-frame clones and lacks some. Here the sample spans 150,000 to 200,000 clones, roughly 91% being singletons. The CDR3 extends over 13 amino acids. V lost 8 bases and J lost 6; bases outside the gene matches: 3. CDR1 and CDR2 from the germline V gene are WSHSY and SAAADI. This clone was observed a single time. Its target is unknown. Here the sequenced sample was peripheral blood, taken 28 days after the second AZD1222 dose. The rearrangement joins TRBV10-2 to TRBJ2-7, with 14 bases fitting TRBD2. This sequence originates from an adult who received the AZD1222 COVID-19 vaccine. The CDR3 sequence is CASLTSGGVEQYF. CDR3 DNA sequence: TGCGCCAGCCTGACTAGCGGGGGGGTCGAGCAGTACTTC.